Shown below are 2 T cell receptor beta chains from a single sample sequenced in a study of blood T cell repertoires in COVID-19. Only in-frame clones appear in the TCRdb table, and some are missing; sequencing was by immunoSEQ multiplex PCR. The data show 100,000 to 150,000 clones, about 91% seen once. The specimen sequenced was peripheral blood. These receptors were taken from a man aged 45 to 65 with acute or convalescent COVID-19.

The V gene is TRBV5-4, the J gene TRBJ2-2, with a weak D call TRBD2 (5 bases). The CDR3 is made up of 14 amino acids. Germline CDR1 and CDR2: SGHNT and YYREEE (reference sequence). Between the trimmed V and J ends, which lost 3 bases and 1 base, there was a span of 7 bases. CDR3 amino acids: CASSSRGNTGELFF. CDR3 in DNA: TGTGCCAGCAGCTCTCGGGGGAACACCGGGGAGCTGTTTTTT.

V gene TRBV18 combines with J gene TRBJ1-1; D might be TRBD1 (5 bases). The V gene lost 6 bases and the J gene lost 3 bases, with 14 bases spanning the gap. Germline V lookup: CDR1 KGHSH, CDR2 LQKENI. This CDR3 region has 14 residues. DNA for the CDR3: TGTGCCAGCTCCCCTGTGAGCAGGGACACTGAAGCTTTCTTT. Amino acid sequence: CASSPVSRDTEAFF. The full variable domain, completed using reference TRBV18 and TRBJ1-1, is NAGVMQNPRHLVRRRGQEARLRCSPMKGHSHVYWYRQLPEEGLKFMVYLQKENIIDESGMPKERFSAEFPKEGPSILRIQQVVRGDSAAYFCASSPVSRDTEAFFGQGTRLTVV.